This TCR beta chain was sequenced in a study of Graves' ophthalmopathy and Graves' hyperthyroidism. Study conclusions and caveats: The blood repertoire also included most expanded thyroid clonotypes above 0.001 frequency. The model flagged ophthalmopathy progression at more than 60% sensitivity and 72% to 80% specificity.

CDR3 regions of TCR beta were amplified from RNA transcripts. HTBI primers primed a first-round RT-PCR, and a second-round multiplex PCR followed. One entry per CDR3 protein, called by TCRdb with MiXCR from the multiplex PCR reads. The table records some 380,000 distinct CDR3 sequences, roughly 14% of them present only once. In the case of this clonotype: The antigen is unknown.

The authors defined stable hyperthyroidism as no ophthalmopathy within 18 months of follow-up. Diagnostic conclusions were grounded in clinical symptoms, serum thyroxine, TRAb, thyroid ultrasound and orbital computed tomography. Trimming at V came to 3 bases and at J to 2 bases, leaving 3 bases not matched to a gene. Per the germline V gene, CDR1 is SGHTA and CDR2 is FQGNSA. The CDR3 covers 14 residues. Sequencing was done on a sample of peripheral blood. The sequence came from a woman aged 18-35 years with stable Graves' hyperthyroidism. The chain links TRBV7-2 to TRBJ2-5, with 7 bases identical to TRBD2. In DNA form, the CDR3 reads TGTGCCAGCAGCTTTCTCGGGGGGCAAGAGACCCAGTACTTC. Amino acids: CASSFLGGQETQYF.